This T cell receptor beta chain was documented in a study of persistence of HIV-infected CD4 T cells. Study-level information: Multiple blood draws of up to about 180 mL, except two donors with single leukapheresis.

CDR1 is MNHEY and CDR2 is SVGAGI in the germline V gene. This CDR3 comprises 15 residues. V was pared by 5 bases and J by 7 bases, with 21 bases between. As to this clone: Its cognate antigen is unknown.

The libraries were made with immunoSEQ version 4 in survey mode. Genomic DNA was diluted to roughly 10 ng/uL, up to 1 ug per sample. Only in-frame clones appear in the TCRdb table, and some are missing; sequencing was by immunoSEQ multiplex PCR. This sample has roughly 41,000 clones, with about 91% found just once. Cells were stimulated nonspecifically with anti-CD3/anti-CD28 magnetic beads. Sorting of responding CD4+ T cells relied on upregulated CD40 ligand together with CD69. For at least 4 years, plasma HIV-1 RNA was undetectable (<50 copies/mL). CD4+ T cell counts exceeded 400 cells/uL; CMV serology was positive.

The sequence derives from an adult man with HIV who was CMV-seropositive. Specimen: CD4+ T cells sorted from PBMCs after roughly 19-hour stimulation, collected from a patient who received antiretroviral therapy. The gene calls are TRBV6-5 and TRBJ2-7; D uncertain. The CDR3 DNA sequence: TGTGCCAGCAGTCAATTGCAGGTGACAACCGGAGAGCAGTACTTC. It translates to CASSQLQVTTGEQYF.